This T cell receptor (beta chain) was sequenced in a study of Ad26.COV2.S vaccination and SARS-CoV-2 variants (dated by TCRdb to the early 2020s). Background for the entire study: Donors in the vaccine arm were drawn from COV1001, a phase I-IIa trial of Ad26.COV2.S in healthy adults that was multicentre, randomized, double-blind and placebo-controlled. Trial participants were randomized into five groups of five: low-dose or high-dose Ad26.COV2.S given once or twice, or placebo on both occasions. A total of some 30 samples were included in the TCR-sequenced set, comprising approximately 20 Ad26.COV2.S vaccine recipients, 5 placebo recipients and 8 SARS-CoV-2 convalescent individuals. Ad26.COV2.S was given intramuscularly at 5x10^10 or 1x10^11 viral particles, as a single shot or as two shots 56 days apart. Throughout the experiments and outcome assessment, investigators stayed blinded to trial group allocation. TCRbeta repertoire sequencing was used to assess the specificity and breadth of SARS-CoV-2-reactive T cell receptors after Ad26.COV2.S vaccination.

Interpreted using the paper, the treatment or condition label stands for: roughly 20 received Ad26.COV2.S at low or high dose, single or two shots; a few received placebo; per-sample allocation not given. Repertoires of vaccine and placebo recipients were sequenced from samples collected on day 63 after the first injection. In Cohort 1b, more than 20 adults aged 18-55 years were enrolled at a single site in Boston, USA, between 29 July and 7 August 2020. Ad26.COV2.S consisted of a replication-incompetent adenovirus type 26 vector by which a prefusion-stabilized SARS-CoV-2 spike protein from the original Wuhan strain was expressed. The junction shows trimming of 2 bases on V and 6 bases on J, plus 8 bases between the germline ends. Inclusive of the bounding cysteine and phenylalanine, the CDR3 is 12 residues long. Just CDR3 DNA is preserved here, 36 bases in frame from base 1. Taken from the germline V gene (reference sequence), the CDR1 and CDR2 loops are SGHNT and YYREEE.

TCRbeta CDR3 regions were sequenced with the immunoSEQ Assay. After extraction, genomic DNA underwent amplification by bias-controlled multiplex PCR, followed by high-throughput sequencing. The paper's processing steps were these. To quantify the absolute abundance of each unique TCRbeta CDR3 region, sequences were collapsed and filtered. Usable DNA was measured by amplifying reference genes present in all nucleated cells, and TCRbeta template counts were normalized to that usable DNA to estimate T cell fraction. Repertoire TCRs were annotated as SARS-CoV-2-specific by exact matching of V gene, CDR3 amino acid sequence and J gene to a known reactive TCR set. The reference SARS-CoV-2 TCR set was obtained from MIRA and was filtered for enrichment in COVID-19-positive ImmuneCODE repertoires, whereby public or cross-reactive TCRs were removed. Based on the MIRA antigens, annotated TCRs were further analysed at the level of specific ORF or position within ORF. Depth was the summed frequency of annotated unique rearrangements, while breadth was defined as annotated unique rearrangements over total unique productive rearrangements. Two-sided Wilcoxon rank-sum tests were applied when comparing TCR breadth between groups. TCRdb stores this immuneACCESS table with in-frame sequences only. Part of the clones is absent; in the studies checked, under half of the shortfall reflects unresolved V genes, and no reason is known for the rest. From that table come the V and J calls and clone size; the DNA was used to work out D and trimming. The sample table shows about 680,000 clones, and 80% to 90% are seen once. The top ten constitute over 1.3% of the sample.

A word on this clone: Its antigen remains unidentified. Nothing much larger sits one base from this clone, and base qualities are not available.

Here is what the overall study found, with its caveats: The authors noted that total T cell responses may have been underestimated by the TCR breadth and depth analyses. Substantial breadth of spike-specific CD8+ and CD4+ T cell responses was reported after vaccination. Vaccine and placebo recipients had similar non-spike TCR breadth, a finding consistent with the vaccine containing only spike. Comparing responses between vaccine doses or regimens was not something the study was powered to do. Higher spike-specific TCR breadth was observed in Ad26.COV2.S recipients than in placebo recipients (P = 0.0014).

The sequence links TRBV5-4 to TRBJ1-2; 5 matching bases give a weak D call of TRBD1. This sequence originates from a person aged 18-60 years who received the Ad26.COV2.S COVID-19 vaccine or a placebo. The specimen was peripheral blood, collected in a trial of Ad26.COV2.S vaccine versus placebo. The CDR3 sequence is CASSLVGHGYTF. The DNA is as follows: TGTGCCAGCAGCTTAGTGGGGCATGGCTACACCTTC.